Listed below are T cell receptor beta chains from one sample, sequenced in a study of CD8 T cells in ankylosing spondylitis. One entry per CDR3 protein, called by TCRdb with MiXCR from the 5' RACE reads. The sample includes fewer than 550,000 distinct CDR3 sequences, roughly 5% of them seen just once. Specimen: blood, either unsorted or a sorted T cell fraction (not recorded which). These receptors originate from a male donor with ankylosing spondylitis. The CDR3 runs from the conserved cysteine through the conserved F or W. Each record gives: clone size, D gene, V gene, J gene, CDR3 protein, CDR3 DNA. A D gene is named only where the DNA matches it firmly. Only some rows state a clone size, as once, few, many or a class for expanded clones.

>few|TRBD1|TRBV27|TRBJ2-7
CASMSYRGPYEQYF
TGTGCCAGCATGTCATACAGGGGGCCCTACGAGCAGTACTTC
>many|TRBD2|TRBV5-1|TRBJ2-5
CASSWPVAGGQETQYF
TGCGCCAGCAGCTGGCCTGTAGCGGGAGGGCAAGAGACCCAGTACTTC
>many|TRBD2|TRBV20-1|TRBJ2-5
CSACPSGKETQYF
TGCAGTGCTTGTCCTAGCGGAAAAGAGACCCAGTACTTC
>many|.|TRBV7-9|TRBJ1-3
CASSWWTVSGNTIYF
TGTGCCAGCAGCTGGTGGACAGTCTCTGGAAACACCATATATTTT
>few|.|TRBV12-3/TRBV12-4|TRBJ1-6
CASSPGAKGSYNSPLHF
TGTGCCAGCAGTCCGGGGGCTAAGGGCTCCTATAATTCACCCCTCCACTTT
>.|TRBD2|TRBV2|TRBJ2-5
CALSLGLAGGPGYQETQYF
TGTGCCCTCAGTTTGGGGTTAGCGGGAGGGCCAGGCTACCAAGAGACCCAGTACTTC
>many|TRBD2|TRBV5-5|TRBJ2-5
CASSRPLGGQETQYF
TGTGCCAGCAGCCGACCTCTGGGGGGGCAAGAGACCCAGTACTTC
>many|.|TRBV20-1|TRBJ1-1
CSARDLPGGLNTEAFF
TGCAGTGCTAGAGATCTCCCAGGTGGGTTGAACACTGAAGCTTTCTTT
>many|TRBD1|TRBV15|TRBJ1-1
CATSRDWTGGNTEAFF
TGTGCCACCAGCAGAGATTGGACAGGGGGTAACACTGAAGCTTTCTTT
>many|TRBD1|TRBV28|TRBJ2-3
CASSLPGQGVGDTQYF
TGTGCCAGCAGTCTTCCGGGACAGGGTGTTGGAGATACGCAGTATTTT
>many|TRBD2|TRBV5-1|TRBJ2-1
CASTLGLAGNEQFF
TGCGCCAGCACTTTAGGACTAGCGGGGAATGAGCAGTTCTTC
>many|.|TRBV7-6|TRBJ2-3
CASSFDRLGSGGTDTQYF
TGTGCCAGCAGCTTCGACAGGTTGGGGAGCGGGGGCACAGATACGCAGTATTTT
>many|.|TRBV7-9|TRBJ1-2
CASSLSARDGYTF
TGTGCCAGCAGCTTGAGTGCGAGAGATGGCTACACCTTC
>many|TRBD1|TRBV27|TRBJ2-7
CASRKQGFGYEQYF
TGTGCCAGCAGGAAACAGGGGTTCGGCTACGAGCAGTACTTC
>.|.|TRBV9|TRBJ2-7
CASSVDGTYYEQYF
TGTGCCAGCAGCGTAGACGGGACATACTACGAGCAGTACTTC
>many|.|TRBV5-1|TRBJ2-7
CASSTTAGLRTYEQYF
TGCGCCAGCAGCACGACGGCGGGACTGCGAACCTACGAGCAGTACTTC
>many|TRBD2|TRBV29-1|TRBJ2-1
CSGGYVSGSFYNEQFF
TGCAGCGGTGGATATGTGAGCGGGAGTTTTTACAATGAGCAGTTCTTC
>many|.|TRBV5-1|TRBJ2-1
CASRNAGADNEQFF
TGCGCCAGCCGGAACGCAGGGGCTGACAATGAGCAGTTCTTC
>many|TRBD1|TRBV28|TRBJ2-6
CASRPRQGIYSGANVLTF
TGTGCCAGCAGACCAAGACAGGGAATATACTCTGGGGCCAACGTCCTGACTTTC
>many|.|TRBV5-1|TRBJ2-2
CASSLATNTGELFF
TGCGCCAGCAGCTTGGCGACGAACACCGGGGAGCTGTTTTTT
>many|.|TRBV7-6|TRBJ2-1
CASSSSAVSYNEQFF
TGTGCCAGCAGCTCTAGCGCCGTCTCCTACAATGAGCAGTTCTTC
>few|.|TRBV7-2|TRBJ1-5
CASSLAAGDNQPQHF
TGTGCCAGCAGCTTAGCGGCTGGAGACAATCAGCCCCAGCATTTT
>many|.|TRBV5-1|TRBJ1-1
CASSLNSWNTEAFF
TGCGCCAGCAGCTTGAACAGTTGGAACACTGAAGCTTTCTTT
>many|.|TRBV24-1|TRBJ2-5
CATSDLIETQYF
TGTGCCACCAGTGATTTGATAGAGACCCAGTACTTC
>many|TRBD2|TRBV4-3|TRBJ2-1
CASSHAIWAGDEQFF
TGCGCCAGCAGCCATGCCATTTGGGCGGGAGATGAGCAGTTCTTC
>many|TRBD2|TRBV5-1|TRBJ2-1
CASSLGLADYNEQFF
TGCGCCAGCAGCTTGGGCCTAGCGGATTACAATGAGCAGTTCTTC
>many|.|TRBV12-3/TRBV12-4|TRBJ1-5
CASSGSGNQPQHF
TGTGCCAGCAGCGGGTCCGGCAATCAGCCCCAGCATTTT
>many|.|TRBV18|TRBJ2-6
CASSPQLMNSGANVLTF
TGTGCCAGCTCACCGCAGTTGATGAACTCTGGGGCCAACGTCCTGACTTTC
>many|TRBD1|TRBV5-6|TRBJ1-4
CASSSIVDRGVEKLFF
TGTGCCAGCAGCTCTATAGTCGACAGGGGAGTTGAAAAACTGTTTTTT
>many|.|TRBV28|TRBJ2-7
CASSLRGGITYEQYF
TGTGCCAGCAGCCTTAGAGGGGGAATCACCTACGAGCAGTACTTC
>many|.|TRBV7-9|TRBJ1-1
CASSPGRGSSDTEAFF
TGTGCCAGCAGCCCAGGCCGGGGGAGTTCGGACACTGAAGCTTTCTTT
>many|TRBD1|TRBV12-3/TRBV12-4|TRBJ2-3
CASSWGQYTDTQYF
TGTGCCAGCAGTTGGGGACAGTACACAGATACGCAGTATTTT
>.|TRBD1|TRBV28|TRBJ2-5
CASSFGTGSRETQYF
TGTGCCAGCAGTTTCGGGACAGGGAGTCGAGAGACCCAGTACTTC
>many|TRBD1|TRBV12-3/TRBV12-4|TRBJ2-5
CASSLSTGSQETQYF
TGTGCCAGCAGTTTATCGACAGGGTCCCAAGAGACCCAGTACTTC
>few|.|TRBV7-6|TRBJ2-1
CASSLAGGAAQFF
TGTGCCAGCAGCTTAGCAGGAGGGGCGGCCCAGTTCTTC
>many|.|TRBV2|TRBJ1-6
CASSDGRSPSSAPLHF
TGTGCCAGCAGTGACGGCAGATCCCCGTCAAGTGCACCCCTCCACTTT
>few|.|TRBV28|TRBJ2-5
CASRVGGLVETQYF
TGTGCCAGCAGGGTCGGGGGCCTCGTAGAGACCCAGTACTTC
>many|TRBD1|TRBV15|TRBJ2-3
CATSSLVDRGVTDTQYF
TGTGCCACCAGCAGCTTGGTGGACAGGGGGGTCACAGATACGCAGTATTTT
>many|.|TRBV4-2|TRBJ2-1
CASSQDRGAREQFF
TGTGCCAGCAGCCAAGATAGGGGGGCCCGTGAGCAGTTCTTC
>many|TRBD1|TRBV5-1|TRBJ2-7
CASSWGTGAYEQYF
TGCGCCAGCAGCTGGGGGACAGGAGCCTACGAGCAGTACTTC
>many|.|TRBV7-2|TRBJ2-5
CASAGQGSETQYF
TGTGCCAGCGCCGGGCAGGGGTCAGAGACCCAGTACTTC
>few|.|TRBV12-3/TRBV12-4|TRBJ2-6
CASRSPAGPNSGANVLTF
TGTGCCAGCAGGAGCCCCGCAGGGCCCAACTCTGGGGCCAACGTCCTGACTTTC
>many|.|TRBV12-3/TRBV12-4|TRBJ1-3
CASSLNRASGNTIYF
TGTGCCAGCAGTTTAAACAGGGCCTCTGGAAACACCATATATTTT
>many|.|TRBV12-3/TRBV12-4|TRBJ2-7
CASSLTPGGWYEQYF
TGTGCCAGCAGTTTAACCCCTGGGGGGTGGTACGAGCAGTACTTC
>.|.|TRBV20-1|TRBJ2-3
CTARTGVGTDTQYF
TGCACTGCTAGAACGGGAGTAGGCACAGATACGCAGTATTTT
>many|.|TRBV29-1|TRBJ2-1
CSVVGLSDYNEQFF
TGCAGCGTTGTGGGACTTTCCGATTACAATGAGCAGTTCTTC
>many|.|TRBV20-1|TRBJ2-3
CSAALATTDTQYF
TGCAGTGCTGCTCTAGCGACCACAGATACGCAGTATTTT
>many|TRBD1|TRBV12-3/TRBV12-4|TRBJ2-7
CASSLAGQSGQYF
TGTGCCAGCAGTTTAGCGGGACAGTCCGGGCAGTACTTC
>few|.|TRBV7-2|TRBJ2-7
CASSLGMGLGEQYF
TGTGCCAGCAGCTTGGGGATGGGGCTGGGGGAGCAGTACTTC
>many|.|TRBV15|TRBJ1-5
CATRVGGSNQPQHF
TGTGCCACCAGGGTGGGGGGGAGCAATCAGCCCCAGCATTTT
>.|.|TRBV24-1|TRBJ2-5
CATSAAGGPETQYF
TGTGCCACCAGCGCCGCCGGGGGGCCAGAGACCCAGTACTTC
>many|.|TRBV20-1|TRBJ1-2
CSAVGPGYGYTF
TGCAGTGCGGTAGGGCCGGGCTATGGCTACACCTTC
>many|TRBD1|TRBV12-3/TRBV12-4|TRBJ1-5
CASTQGGNQPQHF
TGTGCCAGCACCCAGGGGGGCAATCAGCCCCAGCATTTT
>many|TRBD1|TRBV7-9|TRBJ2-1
CASSLEGTGKQFF
TGTGCCAGCAGCTTAGAAGGGACAGGGAAGCAGTTCTTC